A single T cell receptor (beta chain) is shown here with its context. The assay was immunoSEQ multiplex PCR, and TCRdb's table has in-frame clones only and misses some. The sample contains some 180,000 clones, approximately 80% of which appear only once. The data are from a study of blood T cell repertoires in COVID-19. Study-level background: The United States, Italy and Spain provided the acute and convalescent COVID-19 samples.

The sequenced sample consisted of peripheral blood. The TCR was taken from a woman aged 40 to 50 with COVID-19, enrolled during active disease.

The CDR3 loop reads CASSFTGTGDEQYF. DNA for the CDR3: TGTGCCAGCAGCTTCACCGGGACAGGGGACGAGCAGTACTTC. The chain uses TRBV5-4 and TRBJ2-7, with TRBD1 identical over 10 bases. This CDR3 comprises 14 residues. The V and J ends lost 2 bases and 5 bases, in that order; junction bases with no gene match: 4. The V gene's germline CDR1 is SGHNT and CDR2 YYREEE (reference sequence).